A selection of T cell receptor beta chains follows, all from one sample in a study of blood T cell repertoires in COVID-19. TCRdb keeps only in-frame clones here, not all; method: immunoSEQ multiplex PCR. In the table there are 150,000 to 200,000 clones, 70% to 80% of which are singletons. Sequencing was performed on peripheral blood. Every receptor here comes from a woman in her 40s with COVID-19, enrolled during active disease. Each CDR3 is given without its conserved first and last residue.

V gene	J gene	CDR3 protein
TRBV6-2/TRBV6-3	TRBJ1-5	ASSPNDRYGNQPQH
TRBV4-2	TRBJ1-5	ASSRYAEVNQPQH
TRBV27	TRBJ2-7	ASSYQGGSSYEQY
TRBV19	TRBJ2-1	ASSFLADEQF
TRBV30	TRBJ1-1	AWSEQGNTEAF
TRBV2	TRBJ2-5	ASSESRTGRGTQY
TRBV23-1	TRBJ1-2	ASSQLKGAANYGYT
TRBV6-2/TRBV6-3	TRBJ2-2	ASSPGLANTGELF
TRBV7-9	TRBJ1-3	ASSSYLGNTIY
TRBV5-4	TRBJ1-2	ASSFLLPGGYT
TRBV27	TRBJ1-2	ASSFSLQGAGGYT
TRBV2	TRBJ2-3	ASSDGSGRSADTQY
TRBV10-3	TRBJ2-3	AISAPGTSGGATDTQY
TRBV2	TRBJ2-7	ASSPGQLSYEQY
TRBV12-3/TRBV12-4	TRBJ1-2	ASSLGVSYGYT
TRBV12-3/TRBV12-4	TRBJ1-6	ASRGQLSPLH
TRBV7-2	TRBJ2-1	ASSFLYEQF
TRBV5-5	TRBJ2-5	ASSPFPSGGLQETQY
TRBV30	TRBJ2-3	AGANKGTGYDFTDTQY
TRBV11-2	TRBJ1-2	ASSFLGGNYGYT
TRBV5-4	TRBJ1-1	ASSFPDRNTEAF
TRBV7-8	TRBJ2-5	ASSPGLAGVVPQETQY
TRBV5-4	TRBJ2-7	ASSGKRGVVYEQY
TRBV5-6	TRBJ1-2	ASSLAGQDAYGYT
TRBV15	TRBJ2-1	ATSPRAGGIGYNEQF
TRBV6-5	TRBJ2-7	ASSFRAGGGYEQY
TRBV19	TRBJ2-7	ASSIDFGTLTYEQY
TRBV19	TRBJ2-1	ASSSRQGGDNEQF
TRBV30	TRBJ2-1	AWRGRAGGEDEQF
TRBV29-1	TRBJ2-7	SGGVLTGEQY
TRBV27	TRBJ2-7	ASSPLTDSYEQY
TRBV19	TRBJ2-7	ASSIRDSDPYEQY
TRBV2	TRBJ2-7	ASGPRGQGERLY
TRBV5-6	TRBJ1-5	ASAMSGAGGNQPQH
TRBV5-1	TRBJ2-5	ASSLEDRAETQY
TRBV4-1	TRBJ2-2	ASAGTHTGELF
TRBV18	TRBJ2-3	ASSPVELAGAGTDTQY
TRBV7-2	TRBJ2-5	ASSRRAGEGETQY
TRBV4-2	TRBJ2-2	ASSHDGGAGELF
TRBV7-6	TRBJ2-1	ASSLGARASGNNEQF
TRBV18	TRBJ1-2	ASSPRLEVETYGYT
TRBV12-3/TRBV12-4	TRBJ2-3	ASSPNSRDTQY